This record looks at one T cell receptor beta chain sequence and its context. The TCR beta repertoire was assessed by survey-level immunoSEQ sequencing. The data were produced by immunoSEQ multiplex PCR, yet TCRdb's version contains in-frame clones alone and is incomplete. The data show approximately 70,000 clones, with 85% to 95% seen just once and 4% to 4.5% held by the top ten. This CDR3 has 14 amino acids. Germline V gene sequence: CDR1 MNHEY, CDR2 SMNVEV (reference sequence). V gave up 2 bases and J gave up 1 base; unmatched junction bases: 1. The rearrangement uses TRBV27 and TRBJ1-1; 7 bases match TRBD1. This sequence originates from a man aged 40-55 years with rheumatoid arthritis. Sequencing was done on a sample of PBMCs. As DNA, the CDR3 is TGTGCCAGCAGTTTAGGGACAGCGAACACTGAAGCTTTCTTT. It codes for CASSLGTANTEAFF.